A single sample gave rise to the 10 T cell receptor beta chains below, sequenced in a study of radiation and T cells in renal cell carcinoma. Assay used: immunoSEQ multiplex PCR; TCRdb lists only in-frame clones, some missing. In the table there are about 130,000 clones, roughly 90% of which are singletons. The time point denotes: baseline pretreatment blood. The treatment here: 15 Gy SBRT to primary tumor, nephrectomy 4 weeks later. Sequenced here: blood, sampled from a patient whose treatment included radiotherapy and nephrectomy. The receptor set was obtained from a woman between 45 and 65 years old with renal cell carcinoma.

The rearrangement joins TRBV14 to TRBJ2-3, with no clear D. The CDR3 consists of 13 residues. CDR1 and CDR2 (germline): SGHDN, FVKESK. With 7 bases removed from V and 4 bases from J, the gap between germline ends came to 12 bases. The CDR3, as DNA: TGTGCCAGCAACTTATTAAGATCAGATACGCAGTATTTT. As protein: CASNLLRSDTQYF.

This clone was recorded only once. The chain links TRBV5-1 to TRBJ1-2, with no clear D. CDR3 length: 16 amino acids. In germline, CDR1 is SGHRS, CDR2 YFSETQ. V was cut by 5 bases and J by 2 bases, with 19 bases left in between. The CDR3 protein is CASRDLEGGRNYGYTF. The DNA of the CDR3 is TGCGCCAGCAGGGACCTCGAGGGAGGGAGGAACTATGGCTACACCTTC.

The gene calls are TRBV4-2 and TRBJ1-1; a weak D match, TRBD1 (6 bases). Trimming removed 1 base from V and 4 bases from J, with 13 bases in between. Per the germline V gene, CDR1 is LGHNA and CDR2 is YNFKEQ. This CDR3 spans 15 amino acids. The CDR3 loop reads CASSQVEGGGTEAFF. In DNA, the CDR3 is TGTGCCAGCAGCCAAGTCGAGGGAGGGGGCACTGAAGCTTTCTTT.

The chain employs TRBV18 and TRBJ2-7; D not certain. The CDR3 extends over 13 amino acids. Germline lookup yields CDR1 KGHSH and CDR2 LQKENI. With 2 bases removed from V and 0 bases from J, the gap between germline ends came to 5 bases. The CDR3, as DNA: TGTGCCAGCTCACCAGCCAACTCCTACGAGCAGTACTTC. Amino acid sequence: CASSPANSYEQYF.

The V gene is TRBV5-1, the J gene TRBJ2-1; D remains ambiguous. The CDR3 spans 15 residues. Germline lookup yields CDR1 SGHRS and CDR2 YFSETQ. The ends were cut back, 2 bases at V and 5 bases at J, with 14 bases in the middle. Here the CDR3 DNA reads TGCGCCAGCAGCTTAACGTCCAGGTCGAACAATGAGCAGTTCTTC. Protein product: CASSLTSRSNNEQFF. Full variable domain (rest looked up from reference TRBV5-1 and TRBJ2-1): KAGVTQTPRYLIKTRGQQVTLSCSPISGHRSVSWYQQTPGQGLQFLFEYFSETQRNKGNFPGRFSGRQFSNSRSEMNVSTLELGDSALYLCASSLTSRSNNEQFFGPGTRLTVL.

V gene TRBV19 combines with J gene TRBJ1-1; weak D call: TRBD1 (6 bases). Trimming left V 8 bases short and J 2 bases short, with 18 bases between. The CDR3 is made up of 15 amino acids. Looked up from germline, CDR1 is LNHDA and CDR2 is SQIVND (reference sequence). The DNA of the CDR3 is TGTGCCAGTCGTACATCTTACAGGGATAACACTGAAGCTTTCTTT. Residues: CASRTSYRDNTEAFF.

This rearrangement joins TRBV11-1 to TRBJ2-7; D ambiguous. The V and J ends lost 2 bases and 6 bases respectively, with 20 bases between them. The CDR3 contains 16 residues. Germline V CDR1 and CDR2: SGHAT, FQDESV (reference sequence). The CDR3 bases are TGTGCCAGCAGCTTAACGGCTTCCCGGGTTTTAGCCGAGCAGTACTTC. It yields the protein CASSLTASRVLAEQYF.

A word on this clone: An end of the junction does not agree with germline; a read error may underlie this. The rearrangement uses TRBV7-7 and TRBJ2-7, with TRBD1 matching 7 bases. Germline CDR1 is SSHAT and CDR2 is FNYEAQ (reference sequence). CDR3 length: 13 residues. Here the CDR3 reads CASSFGDRQEQYF. Written as DNA, the CDR3 is TGTGCTAGCAGCTTCGGGGACAGACAAGAGCAGTACTTC.

The chain employs TRBV5-1 and TRBJ2-1, with 7 bases that match TRBD1. V was pared by 2 bases and J by 0 bases, with 5 bases of the junction left unmatched. This CDR3 comprises 16 residues. CDR1 is SGHRS, CDR2 YFSETQ, per germline. CDR3 sequence: CASSLQGTSSYNEQFF. CDR3 in DNA: TGCGCCAGCAGCTTACAGGGGACAAGCTCCTACAATGAGCAGTTCTTC.

V and J are TRBV5-1 and TRBJ2-3; D uncertain. Germline V gene lookup returns CDR1 SGHRS and CDR2 YFSETQ. V lost 0 bases to trimming and J lost 4 bases, with 9 bases between them. This CDR3 is built from 14 residues. The CDR3 DNA follows: TGCGCCAGCAGCTTGGCGGTCGCTGCAGATACGCAGTATTTT. Its translation: CASSLAVAADTQYF.